This T cell receptor beta chain derives from a study of long-term antiretroviral therapy in people with HIV. Study-wide points: When set beside controls, HIV repertoires had CDR3 length ranges that were narrower. Increased diversity was seen after ART, yet it remained lower than in transplant donor controls. All blood samples came from the years 2004 to 2017, possibly under older ART regimens.

In regard to this clone: Its antigen is unidentified.

The authors ran the immunoSEQ assay, v3.0, at survey level. TCRdb's table, derived via immunoSEQ multiplex PCR, lists solely in-frame clones and lacks some. This sample carries roughly 16,000 clones, approximately 86% of them seen once, and the ten largest clones take roughly 15%. Germline assignment: CDR1 SEHNR and CDR2 FQNEAQ (reference sequence). This CDR3 region has 17 residues. With V trimmed by 4 bases and J by 2 bases, 12 bases remained unmatched. Sequencing was performed on unsorted PBMCs, taken around 2.3 years before starting antiretroviral therapy. The clonotype comes from a woman in her 30s with HIV. The rearrangement links TRBV7-9 to TRBJ2-3; 7 nucleotides line up with TRBD1. CDR3 sequence reads: CASSSGVWTGDTDTQYF. The CDR3 DNA follows: TGTGCCAGCAGCTCGGGCGTCTGGACAGGAGACACAGATACGCAGTATTTT.